This T cell receptor beta chain was documented in a study of early T cells in non-severe SARS-CoV-2 infection. At the level of the study: Chains stayed unpaired after sequencing of bulk RNA from unsorted whole blood.

V lost 6 bases and J lost 8, with 10 bases in between. Germline V gene sequence: CDR1 SQVTM, CDR2 ANQGSEA. The CDR3 spans 10 residues. Concerning this clonotype itself: The antigen remains unidentified.

Findings and limits, study-wide: Clonotype matching in VDJdb favored anti-spike CD8 responses and did not capture private and CD4 specificities.

The library protocol tagged individual cDNA molecules with unique molecular identifiers. MiXCR, applied by TCRdb to the 5' RACE reads, yields one record per CDR3 protein. The table shows 60,000 or so distinct CDR3 sequences, with approximately 11% occurring only once. The J gene is TRBJ1-2, the V gene TRBV29-1; no firm D call. This TCR was recovered from an adult who was a healthcare worker with PCR-confirmed SARS-CoV-2 infection or an uninfected control (not recorded which). The sample consisted of whole blood. The CDR3 is CSVRKQGYTF. The CDR3 DNA sequence: TGCAGCGTGAGAAAGCAGGGCTACACCTTC.